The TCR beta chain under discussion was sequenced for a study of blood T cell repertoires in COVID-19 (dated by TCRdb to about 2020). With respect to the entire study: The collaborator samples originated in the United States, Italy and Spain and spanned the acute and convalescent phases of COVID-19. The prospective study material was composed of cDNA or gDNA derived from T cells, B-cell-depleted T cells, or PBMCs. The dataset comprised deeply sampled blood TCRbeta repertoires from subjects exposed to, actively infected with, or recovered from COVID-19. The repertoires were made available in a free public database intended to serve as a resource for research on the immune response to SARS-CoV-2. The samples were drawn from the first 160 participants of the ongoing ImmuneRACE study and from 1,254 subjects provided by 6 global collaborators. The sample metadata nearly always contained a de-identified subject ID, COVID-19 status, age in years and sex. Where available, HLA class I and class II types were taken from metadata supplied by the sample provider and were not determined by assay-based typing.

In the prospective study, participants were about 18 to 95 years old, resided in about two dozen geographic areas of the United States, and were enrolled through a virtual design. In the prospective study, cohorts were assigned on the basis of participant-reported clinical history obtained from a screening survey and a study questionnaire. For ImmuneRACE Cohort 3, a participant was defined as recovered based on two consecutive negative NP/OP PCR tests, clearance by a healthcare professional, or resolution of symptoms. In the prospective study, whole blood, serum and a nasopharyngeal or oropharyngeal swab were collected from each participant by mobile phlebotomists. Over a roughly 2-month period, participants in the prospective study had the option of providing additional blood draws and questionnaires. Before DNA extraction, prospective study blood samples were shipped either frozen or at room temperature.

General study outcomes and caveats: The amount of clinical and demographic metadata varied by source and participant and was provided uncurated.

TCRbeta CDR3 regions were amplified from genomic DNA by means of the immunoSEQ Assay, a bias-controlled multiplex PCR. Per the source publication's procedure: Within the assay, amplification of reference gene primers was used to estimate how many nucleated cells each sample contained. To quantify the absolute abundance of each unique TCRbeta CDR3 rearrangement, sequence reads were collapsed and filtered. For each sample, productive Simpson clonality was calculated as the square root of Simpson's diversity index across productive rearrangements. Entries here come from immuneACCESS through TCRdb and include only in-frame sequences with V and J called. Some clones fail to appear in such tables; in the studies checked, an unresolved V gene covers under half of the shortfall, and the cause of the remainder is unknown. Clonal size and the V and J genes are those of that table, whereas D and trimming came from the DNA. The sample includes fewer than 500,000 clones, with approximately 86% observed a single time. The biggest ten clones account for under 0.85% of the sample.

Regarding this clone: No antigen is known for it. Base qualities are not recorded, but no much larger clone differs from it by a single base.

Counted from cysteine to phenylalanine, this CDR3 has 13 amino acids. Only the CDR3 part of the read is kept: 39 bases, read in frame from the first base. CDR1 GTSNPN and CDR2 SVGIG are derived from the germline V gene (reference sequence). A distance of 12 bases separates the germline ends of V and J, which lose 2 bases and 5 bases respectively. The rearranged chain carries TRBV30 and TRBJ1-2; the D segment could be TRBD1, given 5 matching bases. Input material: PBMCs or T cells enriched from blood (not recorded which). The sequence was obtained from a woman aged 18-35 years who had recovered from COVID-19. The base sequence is TGTGCCTGGAGTACTCCGGGACTTTATGGCTACACCTTC. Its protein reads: CAWSTPGLYGYTF.